This T cell receptor beta chain comes out of a study of shared clonotypes between healthy human individuals (dated by TCRdb to 2019 to 2021). A note on the overall study: Two women and a few men aged 18 to 49 years were included in the cohort. Per donor, three plates each were used for CD4 naive and CD4 memory, two for CD8 naive, and one for CD8 memory. To estimate repertoire size and how much clonotypes are shared between individuals, the study performed deep sequencing of blood TCR repertoires from about five healthy adults. Libraries were prepared and TCR repertoires were sequenced by different laboratories using diverse techniques, in order to increase sequencing depth and limit assay-specific biases. Each donor's leukapheresis produced roughly between about 0.85 and 10 billion PBMCs. Results and caveats for the whole study, not just this receptor: Because the study included only a small number of donors, the genetic and exposure-history diversity represented was limited. Even with the large sequencing depth, rarefaction of the sorted-subset datasets indicated that sequencing was incomplete. Around 5% of naive CD4, 3% to 3.5% of naive CD8, approximately 2.2% of memory CD4, and roughly 0.4% of memory CD8 clonotypes were shared across a few donors. Sampling was limited to blood, and TCR repertoires in tissue likely differ from TCR repertoires in blood. Naive subsets generally had larger estimated clonotype richness than memory subsets. Pairwise subsampling indicated that sequencing depth was expected to affect the degree of clonotype sharing among donors. Clonotypes shared by all four sorted-subset donors showed higher generation probabilities than non-shared clonotypes.

Comments on this clone: What this receptor recognizes is not known. Base quality data are lacking; no much larger clone is found one base away.

The CDR3, cysteine through phenylalanine, is 19 amino acids long. The read is trimmed to its CDR3 DNA, 57 bases read in frame from base 1. Relative to germline, V is missing 1 base and J is missing 4 bases, with 16 bases of the junction outside any gene match. The germline V gene supplies CDR1 SGHAT and CDR2 FQNNGV. Using the deep immunoSEQ assay, TCR CDR3 regions were amplified from genomic DNA by multiplex PCR. Extracted genomic DNA from each cell subset was distributed evenly across all wells of several immunoSEQ 96-well plates, and each plate was treated as a replicate. Each replicate PCR for sorted subsets received 200 ng genomic DNA, equal to about 30,000 T cell genomes. The purified libraries were quantified using a Qubit 3.0 fluorometer, sized with a Bioanalyzer 2100, and then quantified again using the KAPA Library Quantification kit. Every immunoSEQ 96-well plate was sequenced on a separate single-read 150-cycle Illumina NextSeq 550 flow cell. Under the source paper's analysis protocol: The immunoSEQ output contained only junctional sequences without quality scores, so filtering could not match that applied to full-length reads. Sequences were annotated with PyIR, a Python wrapper for IgBLAST v1.9, using IMGT germline references to assign V/J genes and CDR3. Reads with weak V/J assignments (E-value above 1e-6), missing CDR3, stop codons, out-of-frame junctions, or ambiguous translated residues were removed. V3J clonotypes were defined by identical inferred V gene, J gene, and CDR3 amino acid sequence. Percentage overlap between repertoires was calculated by dividing the number of shared unique clonotypes by the size of the smaller repertoire. Richness of each repertoire was evaluated using RTK rarefaction, the Chao1 estimator, and Recon v2.1 estimates of unobserved clonotypes. Generation probabilities were computed with OLGA for all TCRbeta clonotypes obtained by the gDNA method from a few donors. In TCRdb, the immuneACCESS table is reduced to in-frame sequences with V and J assigned. These tables do not hold every clone; where another copy was compared, an unresolved V gene accounts for under half, and the others remain unexplained. For V, J and clone size, that table is used; D and trimming come from the DNA. The sample contains roughly 760,000 clones, 74% of them found a single time. 1.5% to 2% of the sample goes to the ten largest clones.

The donors were healthy, HIV-negative adults with no recently reported acute infections or vaccinations. Every donor was a Caucasian adult residing in Nashville, Tennessee, USA. CD4+ T cells were enriched through magnetic negative selection, after which naive cells were positively selected on CD45RA and the remaining negative fraction served as the memory subset. Blood was collected by leukapheresis, and PBMCs were isolated by Ficoll-Histopaque density gradient centrifugation and then cryopreserved in liquid nitrogen vapor phase. Analytical flow cytometry was used to check the purity and quantity of each magnetically sorted T cell population. Each sorted fraction had its genomic DNA isolated and then quantified by UV absorbance on a Nanodrop 2000c.

The source of this sequence is a woman in her 30s in good health. Material: memory CD4+ T cells sorted from blood. The cell subset or site label on this specimen signifies: CD45RA-negative fraction. This chain joins TRBV11-2 to TRBJ1-2, with TRBD1 matching 9 junction bases. CDR3 loop: CASSLGEGQGGTGGYGYTF. The nucleotide sequence reads as follows: TGTGCCAGCAGCTTAGGCGAGGGACAGGGCGGGACCGGTGGCTATGGCTACACCTTC.